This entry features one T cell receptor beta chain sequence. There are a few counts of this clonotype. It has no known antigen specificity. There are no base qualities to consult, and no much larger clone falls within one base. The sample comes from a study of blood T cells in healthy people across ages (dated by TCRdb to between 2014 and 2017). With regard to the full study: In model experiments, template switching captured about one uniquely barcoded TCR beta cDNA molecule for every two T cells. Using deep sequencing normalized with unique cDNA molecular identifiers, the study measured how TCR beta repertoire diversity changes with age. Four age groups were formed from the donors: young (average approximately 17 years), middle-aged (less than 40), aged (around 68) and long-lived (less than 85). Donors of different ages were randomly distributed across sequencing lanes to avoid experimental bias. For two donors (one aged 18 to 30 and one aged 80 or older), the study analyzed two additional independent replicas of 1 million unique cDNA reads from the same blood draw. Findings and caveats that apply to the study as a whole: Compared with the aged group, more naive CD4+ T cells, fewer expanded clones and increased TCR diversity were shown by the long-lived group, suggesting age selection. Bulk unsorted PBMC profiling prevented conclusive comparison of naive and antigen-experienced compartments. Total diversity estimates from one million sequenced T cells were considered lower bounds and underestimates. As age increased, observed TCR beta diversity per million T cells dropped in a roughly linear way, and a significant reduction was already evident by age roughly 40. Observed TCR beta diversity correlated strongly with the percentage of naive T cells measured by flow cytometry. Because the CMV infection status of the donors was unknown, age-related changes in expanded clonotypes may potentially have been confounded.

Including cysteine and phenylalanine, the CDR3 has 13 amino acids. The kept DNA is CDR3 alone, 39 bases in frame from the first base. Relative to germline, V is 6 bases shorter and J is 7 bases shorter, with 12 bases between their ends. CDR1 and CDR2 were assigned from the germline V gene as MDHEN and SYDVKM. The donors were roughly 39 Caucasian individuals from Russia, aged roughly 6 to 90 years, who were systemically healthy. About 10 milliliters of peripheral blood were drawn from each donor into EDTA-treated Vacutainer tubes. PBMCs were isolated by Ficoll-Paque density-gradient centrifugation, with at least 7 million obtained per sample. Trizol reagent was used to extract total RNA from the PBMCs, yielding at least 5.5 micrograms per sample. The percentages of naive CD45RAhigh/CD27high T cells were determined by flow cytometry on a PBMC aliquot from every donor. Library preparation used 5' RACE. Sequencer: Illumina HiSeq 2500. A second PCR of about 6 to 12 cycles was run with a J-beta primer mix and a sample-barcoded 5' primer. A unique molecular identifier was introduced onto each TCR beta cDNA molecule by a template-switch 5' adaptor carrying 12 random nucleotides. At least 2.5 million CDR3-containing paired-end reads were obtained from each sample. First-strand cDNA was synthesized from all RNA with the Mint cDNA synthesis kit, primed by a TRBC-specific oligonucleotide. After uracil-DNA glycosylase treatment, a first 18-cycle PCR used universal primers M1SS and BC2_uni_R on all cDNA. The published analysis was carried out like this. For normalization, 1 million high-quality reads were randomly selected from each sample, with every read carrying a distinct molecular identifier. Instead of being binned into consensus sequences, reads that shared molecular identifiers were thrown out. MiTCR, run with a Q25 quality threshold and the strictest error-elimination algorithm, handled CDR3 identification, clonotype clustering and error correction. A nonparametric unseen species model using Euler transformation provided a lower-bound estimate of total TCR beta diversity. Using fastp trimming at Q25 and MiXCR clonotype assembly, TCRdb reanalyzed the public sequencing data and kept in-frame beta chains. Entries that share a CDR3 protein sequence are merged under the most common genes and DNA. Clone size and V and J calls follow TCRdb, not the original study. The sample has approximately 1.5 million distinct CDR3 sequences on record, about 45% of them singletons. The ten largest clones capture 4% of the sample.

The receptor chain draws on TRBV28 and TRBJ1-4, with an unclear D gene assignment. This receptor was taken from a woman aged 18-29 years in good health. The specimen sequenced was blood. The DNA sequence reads TGTGCCAGCAGATCCCGATGGGGTGAAAAACTGTTTTTT. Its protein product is CASRSRWGEKLFF.